The clone carrying this TCR beta chain has more than one count but fewer than ten. These data come from a study of T-cell reconstitution after alpha-beta-depleted transplantation in children. CDR1 and CDR2 from the germline V gene are SQVTM and ANQGSEA. The CDR3 contains 14 residues. The V end was cut by 6 bases, the J end by 4 bases, with 16 bases between. Preparation of the TCRbeta library involved a method that used unique molecular identifiers. TCRdb called the PCR reads again in MiXCR, with one record for every CDR3 protein. This sample has about 610,000 distinct CDR3 sequences, with approximately 10% found just once.

The sequenced sample was PBMCs from the stem cell graft donor, obtained from the stem cell graft. The chain joins TRBV29-1 to TRBJ2-1; D may match TRBD1 or TRBD2 (5 bases each). The clonotype comes from a human donor who donated a stem cell graft to a child with acute myeloid leukemia. The CDR3 region is CSVGDEDYYNEQFF. CDR3 nucleotides: TGCAGCGTGGGGGACGAAGATTATTACAATGAGCAGTTCTTC.